A single T cell receptor (beta chain) is shown here with its context. As yet, its antigen is unknown. Germline V gene sequence: CDR1 SGHAT, CDR2 FQDESV (reference sequence). The trim removed 5 bases at V and 6 bases at J, leaving 10 bases unmatched. CDR3 length: 14 amino acids. This specimen belongs to a study of T cells in Graves' hyperthyroidism and ophthalmopathy. Study results and caveats: In the blood, most expanded thyroid clonotypes above 0.001 appeared as well.

Amplification of TCR beta CDR3 regions was performed using RNA transcripts as template. A first-round RT-PCR of the TCR CDR3 used the HTBI primer set. A single record per CDR3 protein comes from TCRdb applying MiXCR to the multiplex PCR reads. The sample lists hundreds of thousands of distinct CDR3 sequences; around 25% were seen once. Sequenced input: blood. The rearrangement joins TRBV11-1 to TRBJ2-7; 7 nucleotides match TRBD1. This clonotype originated in a man over 45 with Graves' hyperthyroidism. The CDR3 sequence is CASSPAVGGGEQYF. The CDR3 coding sequence is TGTGCCAGCAGCCCTGCCGTAGGGGGCGGCGAGCAGTACTTC.